The 2 T cell receptor beta chains given below trace back to one sample, sequenced in a study of radiotherapy plus CTLA-4 blockade in lung cancer. The repertoire was sequenced with immunoSEQ multiplex PCR; TCRdb's copy has only in-frame clones and lacks some. This repertoire shows over 45,000 clones, approximately 80% found once; its top ten account for 16%. The material was peripheral blood, obtained from a patient treated with radiotherapy plus ipilimumab. The receptor set was obtained from a human donor with non-small cell lung cancer who had a complete response to radiotherapy plus ipilimumab.

The CDR3 DNA reads as TGTGCCAGCAGCTTACCGACCGGCAGGGGAAGTGGGGAGCTGTTTTTT. Amino acids: CASSLPTGRGSGELFF. This sequence joins TRBV7-2 and TRBJ2-2; possibly TRBD1 for D (6 bases). V lost 2 bases to trimming and J lost 8 bases, with 18 bases between them. CDR3 length equals 16 residues. Germline CDR1 is SGHTA and CDR2 is FQGNSA.

As regards this clone: Other DNA sequences within the sample encode an identical CDR3. J is TRBJ2-7 and V is TRBV29-1; D not certain. Germline loops: CDR1 SQVTM, CDR2 ANQGSEA. V lost 5 bases and J 0 bases, leaving 8 bases between the germline ends. The CDR3 spans 12 residues. The CDR3 sequence is CSVKGSSYEQYF. The CDR3 region has the DNA TGCAGCGTTAAAGGCAGCTCCTACGAGCAGTACTTC.